What follows describes a single T cell receptor beta chain. Its target is not known. CDR1 is MDHEN, CDR2 SYDVKM, per germline. V shed 11 bases and J shed 5 bases, with 12 bases lying between them. This CDR3 is built from 11 residues. This sample is part of a study of vaccination effects on CD4 cells after COVID-19. Using immunoSEQ multiplex PCR, the repertoire was profiled, and TCRdb retains in-frame clones only, with some absent. The data show over 45,000 clones, more than 60% seen once. Study results and caveats: Healthy vaccinees had only 1 of 255 vaccine-induced clones cross-react with common cold coronaviruses.

Before any sequencing was done, the ViraFEST assay used viral peptide pools to expand antigen-specific CD4+ T cells. The culture ran for approximately 9 days before CD4+ T cells were isolated. Nucleocapsid antibody tests were negative, and the vaccine recipients had no prior SARS-CoV-2 infection. The authors replaced half the medium with IL-2 medium on days 3 and 7. Sequencing was performed on CD4+ T cells from PBMCs cultured with SARS-CoV-2 spike peptides, taken before COVID-19 vaccination. The sequence was collected from a human donor who received a COVID-19 vaccine. The chain uses TRBV28 and TRBJ1-2, with D possibly TRBD1 on 5 matching bases. This CDR3 reads CAVEDSYGYTF. In DNA form, the CDR3 reads TGTGCCGTGGAAGACAGTTATGGCTACACCTTC.